This record concerns one T cell receptor (beta chain) sequence. The data are from a study of blood T cell repertoires in COVID-19. Germline lookup yields CDR1 MNHEY and CDR2 SVGAGI. The CDR3 runs 15 residues. Deletions cut 6 bases from V and 0 bases from J, with 12 bases between. Libraries were prepared by immunoSEQ multiplex PCR; TCRdb keeps only in-frame clonotypes and omits some of them. The data show some 200,000 clones, 75% to 90% seen once. This chain joins TRBV6-5 and TRBJ1-5; the D is unclear. This receptor was identified in a woman aged 40 to 50 with acute COVID-19. Source material: PBMCs or T cells enriched from blood (not recorded which). CDR3 nucleotides: TGTGCCAGCAGCCAGGAGGGTTATAGCAATCAGCCCCAGCATTTT. It yields the protein CASSQEGYSNQPQHF.